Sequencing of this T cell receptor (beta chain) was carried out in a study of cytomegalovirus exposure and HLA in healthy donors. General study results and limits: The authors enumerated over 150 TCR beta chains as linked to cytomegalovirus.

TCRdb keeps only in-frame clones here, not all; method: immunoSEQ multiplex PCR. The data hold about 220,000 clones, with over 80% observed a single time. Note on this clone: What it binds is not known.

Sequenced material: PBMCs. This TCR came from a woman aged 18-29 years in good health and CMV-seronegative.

CDR3 sequence reads: CEVSGTSGRKRTYNEQFF. The CDR3 nucleotides are TGTGAGGTATCCGGGACTAGCGGGAGAAAACGGACCTACAATGAGCAGTTCTTC. The chain recombines TRBV5-4 with TRBJ2-1; 14 positions agree with TRBD2. Germline V gene lookup returns CDR1 SGHNT and CDR2 YYREEE (reference sequence). The CDR3 runs 18 residues.